Described below is a single T cell receptor beta chain sequence and its context. Between the trimmed V and J ends, which lost 6 bases and 1 base, there was a span of 9 bases. CDR3 size: 13 residues. CDR1 and CDR2 (germline): LNHDA, SQIVND (reference sequence). Enrolled through a virtual design, the participants were between roughly 18 and 100 years of age and came from 24 US areas. This sample is drawn from a study of blood T cell repertoires in COVID-19. Study-wide context: Samples representing acute and convalescent COVID-19 were sourced from the United States, Italy and Spain. PBMCs, B-cell-depleted T cells, or T cells provided the cDNA or gDNA that made up the material.

Authors' processing steps: Scientists estimated how many nucleated cells there were by amplifying reference gene primers. The assay was immunoSEQ multiplex PCR, and TCRdb's table has in-frame clones only and misses some. Clonal size and the V and J genes are those of that table, whereas D and trimming came from the DNA. The repertoire holds 300,000 to 450,000 clones, with around 89% as singletons. This TCR was sampled from a woman between 18 and 29 years old who had recovered from COVID-19. The chain couples TRBV19 to TRBJ1-1; D remains ambiguous. The specimen was PBMCs or T cells enriched from blood (not recorded which). CDR3 residues: CASRGRENTEAFF. CDR3 in DNA: TGTGCCAGTAGGGGCCGGGAGAACACTGAAGCTTTCTTT.